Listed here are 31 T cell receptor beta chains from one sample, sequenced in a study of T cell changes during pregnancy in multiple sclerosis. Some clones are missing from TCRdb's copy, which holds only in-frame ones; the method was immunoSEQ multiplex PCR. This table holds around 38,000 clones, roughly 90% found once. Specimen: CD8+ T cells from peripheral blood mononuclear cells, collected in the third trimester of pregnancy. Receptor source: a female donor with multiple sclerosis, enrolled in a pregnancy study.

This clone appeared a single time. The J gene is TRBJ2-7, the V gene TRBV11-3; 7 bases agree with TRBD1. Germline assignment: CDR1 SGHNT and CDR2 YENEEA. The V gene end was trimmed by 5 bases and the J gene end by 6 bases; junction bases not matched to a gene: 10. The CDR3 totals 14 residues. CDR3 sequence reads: CASSHPTGTGEQYF. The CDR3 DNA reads TGTGCCAGCAGCCATCCGACAGGGACGGGCGAGCAGTACTTC.

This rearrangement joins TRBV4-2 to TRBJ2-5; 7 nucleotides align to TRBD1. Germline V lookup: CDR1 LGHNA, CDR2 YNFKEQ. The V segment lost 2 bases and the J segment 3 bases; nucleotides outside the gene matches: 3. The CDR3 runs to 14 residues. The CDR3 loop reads CASSQPGTEETQYF. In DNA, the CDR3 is TGTGCCAGCAGCCAACCTGGGACAGAAGAGACCCAGTACTTC.

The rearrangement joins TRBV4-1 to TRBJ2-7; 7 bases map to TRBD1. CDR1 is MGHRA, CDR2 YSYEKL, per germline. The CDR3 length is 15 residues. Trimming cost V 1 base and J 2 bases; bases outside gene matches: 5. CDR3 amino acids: CASSQVIGTAYEQYF. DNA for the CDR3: TGCGCCAGCAGCCAAGTTATCGGGACAGCCTACGAGCAGTACTTC.

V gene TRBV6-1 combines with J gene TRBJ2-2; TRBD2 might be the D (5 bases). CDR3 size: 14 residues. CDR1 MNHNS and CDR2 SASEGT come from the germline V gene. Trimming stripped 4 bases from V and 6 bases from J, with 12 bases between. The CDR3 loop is CASSVNLAPGELFF. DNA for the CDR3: TGTGCCAGCAGTGTAAATCTAGCCCCCGGGGAGCTGTTTTTT.

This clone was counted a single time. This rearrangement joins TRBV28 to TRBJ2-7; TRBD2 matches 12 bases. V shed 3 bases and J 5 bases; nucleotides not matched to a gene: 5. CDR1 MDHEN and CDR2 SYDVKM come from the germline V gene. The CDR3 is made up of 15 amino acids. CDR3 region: CASSFRLAGGHEQYF. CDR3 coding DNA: TGTGCCAGCAGTTTTCGGCTAGCGGGAGGGCACGAGCAGTACTTC.

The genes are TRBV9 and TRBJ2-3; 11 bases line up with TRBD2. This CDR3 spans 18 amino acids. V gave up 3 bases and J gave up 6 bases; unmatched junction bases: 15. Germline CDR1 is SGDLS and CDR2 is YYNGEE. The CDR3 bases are TGTGCCAGCAGCGGATGGGGGATAGCGGGAGGGCCTGCGGATACGCAGTATTTT. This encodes CASSGWGIAGGPADTQYF.

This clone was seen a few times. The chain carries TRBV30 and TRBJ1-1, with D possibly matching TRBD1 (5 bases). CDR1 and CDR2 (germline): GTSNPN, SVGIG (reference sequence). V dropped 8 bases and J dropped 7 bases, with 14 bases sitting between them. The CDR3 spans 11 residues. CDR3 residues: CADSRVGEAFF. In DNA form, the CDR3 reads TGTGCCGACTCCAGGGTAGGTGAAGCTTTCTTT.

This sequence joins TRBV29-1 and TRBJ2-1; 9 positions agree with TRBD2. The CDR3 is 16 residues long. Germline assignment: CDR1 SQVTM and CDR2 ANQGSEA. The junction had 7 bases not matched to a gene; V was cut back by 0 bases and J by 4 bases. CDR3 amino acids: CSVEDQASGVYNEQFF. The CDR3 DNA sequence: TGCAGCGTTGAAGATCAGGCTAGCGGGGTATACAATGAGCAGTTCTTC.

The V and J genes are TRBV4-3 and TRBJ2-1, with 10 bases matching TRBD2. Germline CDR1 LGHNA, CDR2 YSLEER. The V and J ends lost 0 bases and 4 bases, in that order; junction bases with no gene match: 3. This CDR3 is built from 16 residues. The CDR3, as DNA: TGCGCCAGCAGCCAAGATGGAGCGGGAGGGTACAATGAGCAGTTCTTC. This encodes CASSQDGAGGYNEQFF.

CDR3 amino acids: CASSLESGGRYTQYF. The CDR3 DNA is TGTGCCAGCAGTTTAGAGAGCGGGGGAAGATATACGCAGTATTTT. The genes are TRBV28 and TRBJ2-3, with 8 bases lining up with TRBD2. Germline V gene data show CDR1 as MDHEN and CDR2 as SYDVKM. The junction had 8 bases not matched to a gene; V was cut back by 2 bases and J by 7 bases. The CDR3 is 15 residues long.

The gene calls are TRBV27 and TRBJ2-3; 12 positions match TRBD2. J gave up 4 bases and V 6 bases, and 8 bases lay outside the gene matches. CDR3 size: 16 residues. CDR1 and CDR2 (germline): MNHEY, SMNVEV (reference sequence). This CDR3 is CASRDLLAGGADTQYF. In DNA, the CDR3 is TGTGCCAGCAGGGATTTACTAGCGGGAGGTGCAGATACGCAGTATTTT.

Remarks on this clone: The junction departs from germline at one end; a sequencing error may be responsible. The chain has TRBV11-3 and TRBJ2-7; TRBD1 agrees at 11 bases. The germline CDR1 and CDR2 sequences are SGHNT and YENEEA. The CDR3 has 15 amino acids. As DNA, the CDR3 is TGTGCCAGCAGCCCCCGGACAGGGGGCTCCCACGAGCAGTACTTC. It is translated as CASSPRTGGSHEQYF.

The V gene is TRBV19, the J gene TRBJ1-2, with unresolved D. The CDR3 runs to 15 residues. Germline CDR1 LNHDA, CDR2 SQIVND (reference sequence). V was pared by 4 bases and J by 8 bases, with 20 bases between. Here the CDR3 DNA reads TGTGCCAGTAGTACCGGACCCGGAGGAGTCTACGGCTACACCTTC. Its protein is CASSTGPGGVYGYTF.

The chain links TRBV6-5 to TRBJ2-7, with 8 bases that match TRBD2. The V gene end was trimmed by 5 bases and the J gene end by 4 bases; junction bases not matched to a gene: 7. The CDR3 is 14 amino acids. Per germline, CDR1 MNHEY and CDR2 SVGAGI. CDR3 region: CASSSSGILYEQYF. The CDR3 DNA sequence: TGTGCCAGCAGTAGTAGCGGGATTTTGTACGAGCAGTACTTC.

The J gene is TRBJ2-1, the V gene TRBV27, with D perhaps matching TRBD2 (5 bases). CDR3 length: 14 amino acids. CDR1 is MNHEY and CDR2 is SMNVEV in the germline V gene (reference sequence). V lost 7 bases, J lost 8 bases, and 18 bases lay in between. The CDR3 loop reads CASTPRGGFHEQFF. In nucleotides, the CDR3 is TGTGCCAGCACCCCCCGCGGCGGGTTCCATGAGCAGTTCTTC.

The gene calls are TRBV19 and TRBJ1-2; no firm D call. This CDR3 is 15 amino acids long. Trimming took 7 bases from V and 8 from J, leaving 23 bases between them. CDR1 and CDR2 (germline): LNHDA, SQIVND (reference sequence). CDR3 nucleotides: TGTGCCAGTAATACGGGAGCAGGAGGAGGTGGAGGCTACACCTTC. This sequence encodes CASNTGAGGGGGYTF.

CDR3 residues: CASSPWTGGMETQYF. CDR3 DNA: TGTGCCAGCAGCCCGTGGACAGGGGGCATGGAGACCCAGTACTTC. The chain carries TRBV7-3 and TRBJ2-5, with 11 bases aligning to TRBD1. CDR1 and CDR2 (germline): SGHTA, FQGTGA. CDR3 length equals 15 residues. Unmatched junction bases numbered 7, after V lost 5 bases and J lost 5 bases.

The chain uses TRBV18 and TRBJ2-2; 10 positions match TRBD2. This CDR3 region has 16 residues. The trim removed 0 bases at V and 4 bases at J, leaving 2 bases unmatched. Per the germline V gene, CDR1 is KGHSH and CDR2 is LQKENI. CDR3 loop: CASSPPVAGGTGELFF. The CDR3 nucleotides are TGTGCCAGCTCACCACCTGTAGCGGGGGGCACCGGGGAGCTGTTTTTT.

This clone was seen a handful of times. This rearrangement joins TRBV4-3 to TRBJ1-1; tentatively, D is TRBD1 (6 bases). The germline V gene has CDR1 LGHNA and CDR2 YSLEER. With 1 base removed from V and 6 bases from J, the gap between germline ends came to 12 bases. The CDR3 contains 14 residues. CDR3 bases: TGCGCCAGCAGCCAAGGAAGACAGGCCCCTGAAGCTTTCTTT. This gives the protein CASSQGRQAPEAFF.

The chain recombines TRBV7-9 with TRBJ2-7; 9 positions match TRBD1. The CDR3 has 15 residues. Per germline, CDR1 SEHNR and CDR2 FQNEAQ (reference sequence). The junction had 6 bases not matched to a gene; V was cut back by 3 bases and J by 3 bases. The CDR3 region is CASSFLPGQGYEQYF. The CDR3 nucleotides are TGTGCCAGCAGCTTTCTACCGGGACAGGGCTACGAGCAGTACTTC.

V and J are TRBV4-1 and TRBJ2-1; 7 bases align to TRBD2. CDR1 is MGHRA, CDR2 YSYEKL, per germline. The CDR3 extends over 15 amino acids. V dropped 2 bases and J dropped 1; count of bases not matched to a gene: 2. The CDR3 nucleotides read TGCGCCAGCAGCCAAAATAGCGGGTCCTACAATGAGCAGTTCTTC. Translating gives CASSQNSGSYNEQFF.

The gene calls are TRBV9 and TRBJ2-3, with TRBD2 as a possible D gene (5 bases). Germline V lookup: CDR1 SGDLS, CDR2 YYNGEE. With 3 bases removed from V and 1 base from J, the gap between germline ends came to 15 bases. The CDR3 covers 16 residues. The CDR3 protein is CASSAMEVLGTDTQYF. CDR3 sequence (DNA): TGTGCCAGCAGCGCGATGGAGGTTCTGGGCACAGATACGCAGTATTTT.

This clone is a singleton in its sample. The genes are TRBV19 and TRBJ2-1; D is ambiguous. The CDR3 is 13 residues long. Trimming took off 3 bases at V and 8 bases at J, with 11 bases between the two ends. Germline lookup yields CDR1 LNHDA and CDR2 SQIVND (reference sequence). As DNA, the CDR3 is TGTGCCAGTAGTATTGTGACTTCCCATGAGCAGTTCTTC. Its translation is CASSIVTSHEQFF.

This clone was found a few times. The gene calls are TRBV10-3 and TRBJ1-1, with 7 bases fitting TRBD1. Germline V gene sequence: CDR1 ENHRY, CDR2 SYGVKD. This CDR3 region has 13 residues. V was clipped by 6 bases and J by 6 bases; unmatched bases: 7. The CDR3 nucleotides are TGTGCCATCAGAGTGGACAGGCTGCCTGAAGCTTTCTTT. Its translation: CAIRVDRLPEAFF.

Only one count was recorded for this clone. For the CDR3, the DNA is TGCGCCAGCAGCGTACTAGCGGGGGCATCCGATACGCAGTATTTT. Translating gives CASSVLAGASDTQYF. This chain joins TRBV4-1 and TRBJ2-3, with TRBD2 matching over 11 bases. The germline V gene has CDR1 MGHRA and CDR2 YSYEKL. This CDR3 is 15 amino acids long. V was clipped by 5 bases and J by 6 bases; unmatched bases: 7.

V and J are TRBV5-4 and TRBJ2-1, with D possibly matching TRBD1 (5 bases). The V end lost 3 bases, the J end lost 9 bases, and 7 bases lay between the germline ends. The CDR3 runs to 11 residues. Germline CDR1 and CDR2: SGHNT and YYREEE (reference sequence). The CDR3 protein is CASSWGTEQFF. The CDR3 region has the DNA TGTGCCAGCAGCTGGGGCACTGAGCAGTTCTTC.

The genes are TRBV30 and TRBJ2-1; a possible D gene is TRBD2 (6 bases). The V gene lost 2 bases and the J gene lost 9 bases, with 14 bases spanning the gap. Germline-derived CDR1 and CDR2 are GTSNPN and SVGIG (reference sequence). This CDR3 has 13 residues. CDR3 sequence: CAWSTLGGVEQFF. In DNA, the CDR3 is TGTGCCTGGAGTACCTTGGGGGGAGTTGAGCAGTTCTTC.

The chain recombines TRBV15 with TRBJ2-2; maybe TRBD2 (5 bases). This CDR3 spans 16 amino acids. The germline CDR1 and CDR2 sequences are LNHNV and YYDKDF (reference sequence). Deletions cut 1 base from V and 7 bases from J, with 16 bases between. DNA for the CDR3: TGTGCCACCAGCAGAGTCGGCGGGCTCACCGTCGGGGAGCTGTTTTTT. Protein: CATSRVGGLTVGELFF.

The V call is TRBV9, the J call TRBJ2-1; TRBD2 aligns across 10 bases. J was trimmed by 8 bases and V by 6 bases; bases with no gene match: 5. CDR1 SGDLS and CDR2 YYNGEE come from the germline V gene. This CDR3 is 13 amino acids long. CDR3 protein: CASTPSGRDEQFF. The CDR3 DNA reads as TGTGCCAGCACCCCTAGCGGGAGAGATGAGCAGTTCTTC.

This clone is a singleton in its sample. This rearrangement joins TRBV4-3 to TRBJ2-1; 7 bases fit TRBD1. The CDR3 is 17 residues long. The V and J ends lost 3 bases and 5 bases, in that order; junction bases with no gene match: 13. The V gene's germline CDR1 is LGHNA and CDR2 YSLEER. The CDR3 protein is CASSQLWTGITNNEQFF. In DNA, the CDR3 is TGCGCCAGCAGCCAGTTGTGGACAGGCATAACAAACAATGAGCAGTTCTTC.

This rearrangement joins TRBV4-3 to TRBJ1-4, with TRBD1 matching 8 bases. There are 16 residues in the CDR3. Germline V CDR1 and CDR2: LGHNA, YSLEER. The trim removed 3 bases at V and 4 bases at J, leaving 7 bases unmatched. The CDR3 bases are TGCGCCAGCAGCCATGGGACGGACAGGGTTAATGAAAAACTGTTTTTT. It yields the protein CASSHGTDRVNEKLFF.